This TCR beta chain was documented in a study of T cell repertoires in cytomegalovirus infection. Study-level background: Recently identified HLA-C-restricted CMV epitopes were among the peptides used. In public TCR beta signatures, there were indications of both CMV infection and matching HLA type.

Details on this clonotype: Antigen: not known.

One entry per CDR3 protein, called by TCRdb with MiXCR from the reads. The top ten hold 20% of the sample, which has 300,000 to 400,000 distinct CDR3 sequences, 25% to 35% seen once. Notes on the study in general: Clonotypes of TCR beta that were HLA-C-restricted and CMV-specific dominated the ex vivo response. Pooled public TCR beta family frequency picked out CMV carriers with the relevant HLA.

Germline CDR1 and CDR2: MNHEY and SVGAGI. The CDR3 contains 14 residues. Deletions cut 2 bases from V and 5 bases from J, with 10 bases between. Here the sequenced sample was cultured PBMCs, taken from culture after CMV antigen stimulation. The receptor was derived from a human donor in good health (CMV status not recorded). Some clones in this sample may be carry-over from other donors' samples. The genes are TRBV6-5 and TRBJ2-1; unclear D gene. DNA for the CDR3: TGTGCCAGCAGTTACCTAAGCTTACACAATGAGCAGTTCTTC. Translated, it gives CASSYLSLHNEQFF.